This passage covers 19 T cell receptor beta chains from one sample sequenced in a study of blood T cell repertoires in COVID-19. Using immunoSEQ multiplex PCR, the repertoire was profiled, and TCRdb retains in-frame clones only, with some absent. In the table there are 200,000 to 300,000 clones, 70% to 90% of which are singletons. Input material: peripheral blood. These receptors came from a human donor in a cohort sampled during active COVID-19.

The V and J genes are TRBV7-8 and TRBJ2-7; D perhaps matches TRBD1 (5 bases). CDR1 and CDR2 (germline): SGHVS, FQNEAQ. V was cut by 5 bases and J by 1 base, with 9 bases left in between. CDR3 length equals 13 residues. CDR3 nucleotide sequence: TGTGCCAGCAGCCCCCGGACATCCTACGAGCAGTACTTC. Encoded protein: CASSPRTSYEQYF.

The chain uses TRBV27 and TRBJ2-7; possible D gene TRBD1, 6 bases. Germline V gene sequence: CDR1 MNHEY, CDR2 SMNVEV (reference sequence). CDR3 length: 14 amino acids. Trimming removed 3 bases at V and 4 bases at J, with 13 bases between. CDR3 amino acids: CASSFTGLWYEQYF. As DNA, the CDR3 is TGTGCCAGCAGTTTTACAGGGCTATGGTACGAGCAGTACTTC.

V gene TRBV6-2 or TRBV6-3 combines with J gene TRBJ1-5, with D tentatively TRBD1 (5 bases). The germline V and J ends were trimmed by 4 bases and 2 bases, with 24 bases remaining between them. The V gene's germline CDR1 is MNHEY and CDR2 SVGEGT. The CDR3 is made up of 19 amino acids. The CDR3 loop is CASSSFTGLKGGGNQPQHF. DNA of the CDR3: TGTGCCAGCAGTTCGTTTACGGGACTCAAGGGAGGGGGCAATCAGCCCCAGCATTTT.

The chain carries TRBV13 and TRBJ1-2; D uncertain. V lost 0 bases and J 3 bases, leaving 11 bases between the germline ends. The CDR3 runs to 15 residues. From germline, CDR1 is PRHDT and CDR2 FYEKMQ (reference sequence). CDR3: CASSLGRGGHYGYTF. DNA of the CDR3: TGTGCCAGCAGCTTAGGCCGCGGAGGGCACTATGGCTACACCTTC.

The chain employs TRBV30 and TRBJ1-2, with D perhaps TRBD1 (6 bases). The CDR3 covers 13 residues. V was clipped by 1 base and J by 7 bases, with 13 bases between them. The V gene's germline CDR1 is GTSNPN and CDR2 SVGIG (reference sequence). The CDR3 here is CAWSEGGTGGYTF. For the CDR3, the DNA is TGTGCCTGGAGTGAGGGGGGGACGGGTGGCTACACCTTC. Supplemented by reference TRBV30 and TRBJ1-2, the full variable domain reads SQTIHQWPATLVQPVGSPLSLECTVEGTSNPNLYWYRQAAGRGLQLLFYSVGIGQISSEVPQNLSASRPQDRQFILSSKKLLLSDSGFYLCAWSEGGTGGYTFGSGTRLTVV.

The chain joins TRBV7-8 to TRBJ1-2; the D gene is possibly TRBD1 (5 bases). The CDR3 totals 15 residues. Germline CDR1 is SGHVS and CDR2 is FQNEAQ. V lost 3 bases to trimming and J lost 4 bases, with 15 bases between them. The CDR3: CASSFSRDSVYGYTF. Written as DNA, the CDR3 is TGTGCCAGCAGCTTCTCGAGGGACTCTGTCTATGGCTACACCTTC.

This clone was seen only once. The chain is built from TRBV28 and TRBJ2-5; TRBD2 aligns across 12 bases. This CDR3 has 15 amino acids. The germline CDR1 and CDR2 sequences are MDHEN and SYDVKM. Unmatched junction bases numbered 8, after V lost 10 bases and J lost 2 bases. This CDR3 reads CAITHGTSGQETQYF. Written as DNA, the CDR3 is TGTGCCATCACCCACGGGACTAGCGGGCAAGAGACCCAGTACTTC.

This sequence joins TRBV19 and TRBJ1-5, with 9 bases identical to TRBD1. The CDR3 consists of 17 residues. V lost 7 bases to trimming and J lost 6 bases; unmatched junction nucleotides: 16. CDR1 is LNHDA and CDR2 is SQIVND in the germline V gene (reference sequence). The CDR3 spells CASNTPPGQGKFQPQHF. CDR3 DNA: TGTGCCAGTAACACACCGCCGGGACAGGGTAAATTTCAGCCCCAGCATTTT.

V and J are TRBV11-3 and TRBJ1-1, with D perhaps TRBD1 (5 bases). The CDR3 has 17 residues. V was shortened by 1 base and J by 8 bases, with 23 bases between the two germline ends. The germline V gene has CDR1 SGHNT and CDR2 YENEEA. In DNA form, the CDR3 reads TGTGCCAGCAGCTTAGTCCACGGGGGTTCAGACCCATTAGAAGCTTTCTTT. Its protein is CASSLVHGGSDPLEAFF.

J is TRBJ2-1 and V is TRBV30; D not certain. Per germline, CDR1 GTSNPN and CDR2 SVGIG (reference sequence). Trimming shortened V by 0 bases and J by 5 bases, and 8 bases separated the two germline ends. The CDR3 covers 13 residues. The CDR3 here is CAWSVGSNNEQFF. CDR3 coding DNA: TGTGCCTGGAGTGTGGGCAGTAACAATGAGCAGTTCTTC.

The chain couples TRBV9 to TRBJ2-3, with 7 bases that match TRBD2. The CDR3 contains 23 residues. Looked up from germline, CDR1 is SGDLS and CDR2 is YYNGEE. V shed 3 bases, J shed 1 base, and the junction held 29 bases outside the gene matches. The CDR3 is CASSGYGGRAAEGLLGGTDTQYF. Here the CDR3 DNA reads TGTGCCAGCAGCGGTTACGGGGGGAGGGCAGCAGAGGGCCTCTTAGGGGGCACAGATACGCAGTATTTT. Together with reference TRBV9 and TRBJ2-3, the CDR3 gives the full variable domain: DSGVTQTPKHLITATGQRVTLRCSPRSGDLSVYWYQQSLDQGLQFLIQYYNGEERAKGNILERFSAQQFPDLHSELNLSSLELGDSALYFCASSGYGGRAAEGLLGGTDTQYFGPGTRLTVL.

The chain joins TRBV5-1 to TRBJ2-7; TRBD1 is a possible D gene (6 bases). V was pared by 2 bases and J by 5 bases, with 8 bases between. This CDR3 comprises 12 residues. CDR1 SGHRS and CDR2 YFSETQ come from the germline V gene. The CDR3 DNA is TGCGCCAGCAGCTTACAGGGCCACGAGCAGTACTTC. It encodes CASSLQGHEQYF.

The V and J genes are TRBV29-1 and TRBJ1-2, with TRBD1 identical over 9 bases. Germline lookup yields CDR1 SQVTM and CDR2 ANQGSEA. The V and J ends lost 7 bases and 6 bases, in that order; junction bases with no gene match: 15. The CDR3 has 15 residues. CDR3 in amino acids: CSGDGLGTGINGYTF. In DNA, the CDR3 is TGCAGCGGTGACGGCTTGGGGACAGGGATCAATGGCTACACCTTC.

The V call is TRBV6-5, the J call TRBJ2-7; 8 bases align to TRBD1. The V gene's germline CDR1 is MNHEY and CDR2 SVGAGI. This CDR3 has 14 amino acids. Germline trimming cut 8 bases from V and 5 bases from J; bases unmatched to any gene: 11. CDR3 amino acids: CASADRAGNNEQYF. CDR3 in DNA: TGTGCCAGCGCGGACAGGGCAGGGAATAACGAGCAGTACTTC.

This clone was detected a few times. This chain joins TRBV7-9 and TRBJ1-2; 7 bases match TRBD1. The V and J ends lost 7 bases and 5 bases, in that order; junction bases with no gene match: 7. The germline gives CDR1 SEHNR, CDR2 FQNEAQ (reference sequence). The CDR3 has 13 residues. The CDR3 loop reads CASNQPTGYGYTF. CDR3 nucleotides: TGTGCCAGCAACCAACCGACAGGGTATGGCTACACCTTC.

For the CDR3, the DNA is TGTGCCAGTAGTCGTGGGTACGGAGAGCGTGGCTACACCTTC. Translation gives CASSRGYGERGYTF. The V and J genes are TRBV19 and TRBJ1-2; no reliable D call. The germline V gene encodes CDR1 LNHDA and CDR2 SQIVND (reference sequence). This CDR3 has 14 amino acids. V was cut by 5 bases and J by 7 bases, with 17 bases left in between. Looking up the rest from reference TRBV19 and TRBJ1-2 gives the full variable domain: DGGITQSPKYLFRKEGQNVTLSCEQNLNHDAMYWYRQDPGQGLRLIYYSQIVNDFQKGDIAEGYSVSREKKESFPLTVTSAQKNPTAFYLCASSRGYGERGYTFGSGTRLTVV.

The chain has TRBV4-1 and TRBJ1-1; D is unresolved. Germline V gene lookup returns CDR1 MGHRA and CDR2 YSYEKL. With 0 bases removed from V and 1 base from J, the gap between germline ends came to 6 bases. The CDR3 extends over 14 amino acids. This CDR3 is CASSQDIRNTEAFF. CDR3 DNA sequence: TGCGCCAGCAGCCAAGATATTAGGAACACTGAAGCTTTCTTT.

This chain uses TRBV18 with TRBJ1-2; TRBD1 matches at 7 bases. Germline V lookup: CDR1 KGHSH, CDR2 LQKENI. The CDR3 has 16 residues. J gave up 2 bases and V 6 bases, and 12 bases lay outside the gene matches. CDR3 region: CASSKDRISVNYGYTF. The CDR3 coding sequence is TGTGCCAGCTCCAAGGACAGGATTAGTGTCAACTATGGCTACACCTTC.

The chain recombines TRBV5-1 with TRBJ1-5; 7 positions match TRBD1. The CDR3 extends over 14 amino acids. Germline V gene data show CDR1 as SGHRS and CDR2 as YFSETQ. J lost 5 bases, V lost 4 bases, and 6 bases had no gene match. The CDR3 spells CASSPGTEDQPQHF. The CDR3 region has the DNA TGCGCCAGCAGCCCCGGGACAGAAGATCAGCCCCAGCATTTT.